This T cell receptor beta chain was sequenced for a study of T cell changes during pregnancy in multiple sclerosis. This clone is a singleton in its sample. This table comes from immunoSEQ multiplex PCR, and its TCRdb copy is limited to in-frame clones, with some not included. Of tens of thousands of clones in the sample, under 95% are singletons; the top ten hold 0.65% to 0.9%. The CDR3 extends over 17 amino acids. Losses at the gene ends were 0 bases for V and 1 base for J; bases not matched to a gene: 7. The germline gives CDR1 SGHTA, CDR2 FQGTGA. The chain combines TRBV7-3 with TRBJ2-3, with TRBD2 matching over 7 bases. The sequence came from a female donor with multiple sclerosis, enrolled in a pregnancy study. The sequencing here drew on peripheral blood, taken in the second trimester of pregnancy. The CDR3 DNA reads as TGTGCCAGCAGCTTAACGCAAGGGACTACCCGCACAGATACGCAGTATTTT. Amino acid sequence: CASSLTQGTTRTDTQYF.